The rows below give T cell receptor beta chains drawn from one sample of a study of blood T cell repertoires in COVID-19. Assay: immunoSEQ multiplex PCR; the TCRdb copy retains only in-frame clones and omits some. Of around 190,000 clones listed, approximately 80% are singletons. Input material: peripheral blood. All receptors come from a woman in her 50s with acute or convalescent COVID-19. Both conserved end residues are part of each CDR3. Fields, in order: clone size, V gene, D gene, J gene, CDR3 DNA, CDR3 protein. The D gene is left open where the match is weak. Only some rows state a clone size, as once, few, many or a class for expanded clones.

.	TRBV11-2	.	TRBJ2-3	TGTGCCAGCAGCTTACCCCCTTTTCTAGCGAGGGATACGCAGTATTTT	CASSLPPFLARDTQYF
once	TRBV3-1/TRBV3-2	TRBD2	TRBJ2-2	TGTGCCAGTTACGGGGGGGCCCATTTTTCGAACACCGGGGAGCTGTTTTTT	CASYGGAHFSNTGELFF
.	TRBV15	TRBD1	TRBJ2-7	TGTGCCACCAGCAGAGACCTAGGGGACAGGGCCTTCTACGAGCAGTACTTC	CATSRDLGDRAFYEQYF
.	TRBV5-4	.	TRBJ1-5	TGTGCCAGCAGCTTCGACATCCAAGGGCCCCAGCATTTT	CASSFDIQGPQHF
few	TRBV9	TRBD2	TRBJ2-2	TGTGCCAGCAGCCCGACTAGCGGGAGTACCGGGGAGCTGTTTTTT	CASSPTSGSTGELFF
.	TRBV28	.	TRBJ2-6	TGTGCCAGCAGGACTGTGAGCTCTGGGGCCAACGTCCTGACTTTC	CASRTVSSGANVLTF
once	TRBV4-1	.	TRBJ1-4	TGCGCCAGCAGCCAAGATCCCAGGGCAGGCCTTAATGAAAAACTGTTTTTT	CASSQDPRAGLNEKLFF
once	TRBV24-1	.	TRBJ1-2	TGTGCCACCAGTGACTGGGAGGGCTATGGCTACACCTTC	CATSDWEGYGYTF
few	TRBV7-6	.	TRBJ1-1	TGTGCCAGCAGCTTACGGGAGGACACTGAAGCTTTCTTT	CASSLREDTEAFF
.	TRBV5-1	.	TRBJ2-3	TGCGCCAGCAGCTTCGGGACTTCCACAGATACGCAGTATTTT	CASSFGTSTDTQYF
once	TRBV28	.	TRBJ1-6	TGTGCCAGCAGTTTTGGTAGGGGGGGTAATTCACCCCTCCACTTT	CASSFGRGGNSPLHF
.	TRBV5-5	.	TRBJ1-1	TGTGCCAGCAGCTTGGAGAGGGACACTGAAGCTTTCTTT	CASSLERDTEAFF